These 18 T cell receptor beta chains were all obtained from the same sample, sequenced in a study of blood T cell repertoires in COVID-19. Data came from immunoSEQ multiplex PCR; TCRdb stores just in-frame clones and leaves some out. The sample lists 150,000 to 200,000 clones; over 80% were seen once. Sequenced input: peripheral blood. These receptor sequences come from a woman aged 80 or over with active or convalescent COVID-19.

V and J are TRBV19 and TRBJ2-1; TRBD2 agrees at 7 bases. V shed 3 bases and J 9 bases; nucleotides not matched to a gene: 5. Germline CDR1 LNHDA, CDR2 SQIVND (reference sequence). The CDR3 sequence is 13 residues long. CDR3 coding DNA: TGTGCCAGTAGTATCGGACTAGGGCCTGAGCAGTTCTTC. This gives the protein CASSIGLGPEQFF.

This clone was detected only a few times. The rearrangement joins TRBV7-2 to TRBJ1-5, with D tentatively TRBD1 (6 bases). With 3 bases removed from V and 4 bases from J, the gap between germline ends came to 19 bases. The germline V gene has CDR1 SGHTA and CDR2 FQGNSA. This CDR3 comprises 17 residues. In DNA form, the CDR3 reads TGTGCCAGCAGCTTCGGAGAGCGCAGAGGGGGAAATCAGCCCCAGCATTTT. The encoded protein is CASSFGERRGGNQPQHF.

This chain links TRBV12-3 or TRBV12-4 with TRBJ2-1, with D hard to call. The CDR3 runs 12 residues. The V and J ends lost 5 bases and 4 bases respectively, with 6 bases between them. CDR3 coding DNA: TGTGCCAGCAGTCCCCAGTACAATGAGCAGTTCTTC. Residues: CASSPQYNEQFF.

DNA for the CDR3: TGTGCCAGCACCTCAGGGGGCTATGAGCAGTTCTTC. Its translation is CASTSGGYEQFF. The chain carries TRBV27 and TRBJ2-1; 8 nucleotides match TRBD1. This CDR3 region has 12 residues. Unmatched junction bases numbered 4, after V lost 7 bases and J lost 8 bases. From germline, CDR1 is MNHEY and CDR2 SMNVEV (reference sequence).

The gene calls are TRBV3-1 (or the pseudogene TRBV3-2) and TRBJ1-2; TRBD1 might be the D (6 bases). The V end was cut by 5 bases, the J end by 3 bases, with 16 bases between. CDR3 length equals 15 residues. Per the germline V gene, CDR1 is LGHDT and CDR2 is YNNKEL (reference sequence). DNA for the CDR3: TGTGCCAGCAGCGCTCCAGGGGTCGCGGACTATGGCTACACCTTC. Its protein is CASSAPGVADYGYTF.

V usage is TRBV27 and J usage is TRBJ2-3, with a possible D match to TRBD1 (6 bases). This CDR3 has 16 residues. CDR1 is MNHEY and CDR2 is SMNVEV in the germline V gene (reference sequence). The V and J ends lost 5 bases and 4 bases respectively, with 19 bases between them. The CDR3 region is CASSHDRFDSPDTQYF. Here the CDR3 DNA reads TGTGCCAGCAGTCACGACAGGTTTGACTCCCCAGATACGCAGTATTTT.

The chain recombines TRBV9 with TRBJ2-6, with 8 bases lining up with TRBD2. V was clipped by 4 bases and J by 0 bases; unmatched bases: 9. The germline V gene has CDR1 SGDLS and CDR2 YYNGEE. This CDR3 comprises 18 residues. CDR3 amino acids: CASSPPGGRFSGANVLTF. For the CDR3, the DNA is TGTGCCAGCAGCCCCCCGGGGGGGCGATTCTCTGGGGCCAACGTCCTGACTTTC.

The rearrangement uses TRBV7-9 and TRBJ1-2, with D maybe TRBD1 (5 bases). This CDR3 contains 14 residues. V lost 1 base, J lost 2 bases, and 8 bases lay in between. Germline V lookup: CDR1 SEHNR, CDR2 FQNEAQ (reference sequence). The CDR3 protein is CASSLVRQNYGYTF. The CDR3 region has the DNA TGTGCCAGCAGCTTAGTTCGACAGAACTATGGCTACACCTTC.

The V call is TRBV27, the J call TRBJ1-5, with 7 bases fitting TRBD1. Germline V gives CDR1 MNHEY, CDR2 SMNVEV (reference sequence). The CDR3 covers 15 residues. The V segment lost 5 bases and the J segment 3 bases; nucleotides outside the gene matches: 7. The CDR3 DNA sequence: TGTGCCAGCAGTCCCGGGACAGTAGTCAATCAGCCCCAGCATTTT. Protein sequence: CASSPGTVVNQPQHF.

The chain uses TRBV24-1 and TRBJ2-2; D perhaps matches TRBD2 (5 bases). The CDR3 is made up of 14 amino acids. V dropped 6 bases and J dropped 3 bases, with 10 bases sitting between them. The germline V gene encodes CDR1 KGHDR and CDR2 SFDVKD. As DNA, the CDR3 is TGTGCCACCAGTAAAGAGGGAGACACCGGGGAGCTGTTTTTT. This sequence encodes CATSKEGDTGELFF.

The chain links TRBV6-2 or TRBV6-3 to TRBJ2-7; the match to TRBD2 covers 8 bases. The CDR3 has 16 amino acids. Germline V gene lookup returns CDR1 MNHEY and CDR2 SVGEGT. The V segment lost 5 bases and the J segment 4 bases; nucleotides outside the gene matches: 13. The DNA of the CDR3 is TGTGCCAGCAGTCCCGAAGCGGGGGCCCGAGGGTACGAGCAGTACTTC. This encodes CASSPEAGARGYEQYF.

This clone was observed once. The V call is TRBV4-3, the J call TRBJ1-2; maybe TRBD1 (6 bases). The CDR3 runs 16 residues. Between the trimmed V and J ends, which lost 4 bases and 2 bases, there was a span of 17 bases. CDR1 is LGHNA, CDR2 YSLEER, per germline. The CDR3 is CASSRQEGGANYGYTF. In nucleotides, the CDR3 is TGCGCCAGCAGCCGGCAGGAAGGGGGGGCGAACTATGGCTACACCTTC.

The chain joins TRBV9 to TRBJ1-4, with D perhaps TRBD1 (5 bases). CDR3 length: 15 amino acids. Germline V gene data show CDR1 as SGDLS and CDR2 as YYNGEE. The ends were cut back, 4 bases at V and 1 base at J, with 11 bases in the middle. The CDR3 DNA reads TGTGCCAGCAGCCCTATGGACATAACTAATGAAAAACTGTTTTTT. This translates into CASSPMDITNEKLFF.

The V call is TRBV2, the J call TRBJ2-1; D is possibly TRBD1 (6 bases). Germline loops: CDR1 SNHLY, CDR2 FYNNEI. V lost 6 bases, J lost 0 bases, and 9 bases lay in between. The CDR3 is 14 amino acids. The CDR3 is CASRTGSSYNEQFF. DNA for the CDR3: TGTGCCAGCAGGACAGGCAGCTCCTACAATGAGCAGTTCTTC.

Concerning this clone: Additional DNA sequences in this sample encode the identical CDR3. The CDR3 is CASSLGDRERNEQFF. The CDR3 bases are TGCGCCAGCAGCTTAGGGGACAGGGAAAGGAATGAGCAGTTCTTC. This chain links TRBV5-1 with TRBJ2-1; 9 bases agree with TRBD1. Per the germline V gene, CDR1 is SGHRS and CDR2 is YFSETQ. With 2 bases clipped from V and 7 bases from J, the junction kept 7 bases outside the gene matches. The CDR3 covers 15 residues.

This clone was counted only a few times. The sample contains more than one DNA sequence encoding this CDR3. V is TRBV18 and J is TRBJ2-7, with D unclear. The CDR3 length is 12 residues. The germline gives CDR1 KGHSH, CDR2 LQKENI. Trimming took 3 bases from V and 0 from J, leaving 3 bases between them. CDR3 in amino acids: CASSPSSYEQYF. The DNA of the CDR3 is TGTGCCAGCTCACCGAGCTCCTACGAGCAGTACTTC.

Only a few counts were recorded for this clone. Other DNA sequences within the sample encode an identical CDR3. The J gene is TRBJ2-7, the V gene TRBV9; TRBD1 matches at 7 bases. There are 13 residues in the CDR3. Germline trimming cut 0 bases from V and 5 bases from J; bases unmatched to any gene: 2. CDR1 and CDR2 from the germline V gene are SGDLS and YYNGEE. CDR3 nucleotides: TGTGCCAGCAGCGTAGCAGGGGGTAACGAGCAGTACTTC. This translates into CASSVAGGNEQYF.

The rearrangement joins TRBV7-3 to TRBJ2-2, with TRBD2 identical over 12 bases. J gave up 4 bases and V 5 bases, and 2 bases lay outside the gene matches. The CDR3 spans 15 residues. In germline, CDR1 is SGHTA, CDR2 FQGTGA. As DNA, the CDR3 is TGTGCCAGCAGCCCTAGCGGGGGGGTCACCGGGGAGCTGTTTTTT. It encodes CASSPSGGVTGELFF.